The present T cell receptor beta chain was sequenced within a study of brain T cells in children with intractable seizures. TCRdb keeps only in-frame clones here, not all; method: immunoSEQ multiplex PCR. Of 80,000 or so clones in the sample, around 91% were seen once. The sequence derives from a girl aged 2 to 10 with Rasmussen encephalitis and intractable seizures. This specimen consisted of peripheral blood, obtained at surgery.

CDR3 DNA sequence: TGTGCCTTTACCGGGACAGGGGGGGAGACCACTGAAGCTTTCTTT. It codes for CAFTGTGGETTEAFF. The V call is TRBV18, the J call TRBJ1-1; 11 positions match TRBD1. Germline V gene data show CDR1 as KGHSH and CDR2 as LQKENI. Trimming removed 11 bases from V and 4 bases from J; junction bases left unmatched: 12. This CDR3 contains 15 residues.